Following are 25 T cell receptor beta chains from one sample sequenced in a study of OX40 agonist ivuxolimab in advanced cancers. The method behind the library was the immunoSEQ multiplex PCR assay. In its TCRdb copy, this immuneACCESS table keeps in-frame sequences only and misses some clones. Where compared with another copy, unresolved V genes explain less than half of these, and the others have no known cause. The sample table holds 99,000 or so clones, of which around 96% were seen once. The leading ten clones occupy approximately 2% of the sample. This specimen was CD4+ or CD8+ T cells sorted from blood, taken in a trial of the OX40 agonist ivuxolimab. These receptors all come from an adult with an advanced solid tumor such as melanoma, head and neck, liver or kidney cancer.

The chain has TRBV9 and TRBJ2-1; no reliable D call. The CDR3 is made up of 12 amino acids. V dropped 2 bases and J dropped 6 bases, with 6 bases sitting between them. Germline loops: CDR1 SGDLS, CDR2 YYNGEE. The CDR3 loop is CASSVGSNEQFF. CDR3 in DNA: TGTGCCAGCAGCGTGGGTTCCAATGAGCAGTTCTTC.

The chain couples TRBV18 to TRBJ2-1, with TRBD2 matching over 7 bases. The V gene's germline CDR1 is KGHSH and CDR2 LQKENI. The V and J ends lost 3 bases and 6 bases, in that order; junction bases with no gene match: 11. The CDR3 consists of 16 residues. CDR3 sequence (DNA): TGTGCCAGCTCACCGGTTGCGGGAGACCTACTCAATGAGCAGTTCTTC. The encoded protein is CASSPVAGDLLNEQFF.

The chain joins TRBV27 to TRBJ2-1; no clear D gene. Trimming removed 3 bases at V and 5 bases at J, with 8 bases between. Germline V gene data show CDR1 as MNHEY and CDR2 as SMNVEV (reference sequence). The CDR3 is made up of 13 amino acids. The CDR3: CASSFHANNEQFF. CDR3 DNA sequence: TGTGCCAGCAGTTTCCACGCCAACAATGAGCAGTTCTTC.

The chain is built from TRBV10-3 and TRBJ1-1; tentatively, D is TRBD1 (5 bases). V gave up 10 bases and J gave up 0 bases, with 12 bases separating them. The CDR3 is 13 amino acids. Germline V gene lookup returns CDR1 ENHRY and CDR2 SYGVKD. The CDR3 protein is CATRGGLNTEAFF. CDR3 coding DNA: TGTGCCACCCGCGGGGGACTGAACACTGAAGCTTTCTTT.

The V and J genes are TRBV28 and TRBJ2-7; TRBD1 matches 7 bases. With V trimmed by 5 bases and J by 5 bases, 9 bases remained unmatched. The CDR3 covers 14 residues. The germline V gene encodes CDR1 MDHEN and CDR2 SYDVKM. CDR3 protein: CASSGDREGHEQYF. For the CDR3, the DNA is TGTGCCAGCAGTGGTGACAGGGAAGGGCACGAGCAGTACTTC.

The V gene is TRBV7-8, the J gene TRBJ1-2; D is ambiguous. The V gene's germline CDR1 is SGHVS and CDR2 FQNEAQ. The CDR3 is made up of 15 amino acids. V lost 1 base and J lost 2, with 11 bases in between. This CDR3 is CASSLDLGGNYGYTF. CDR3 coding DNA: TGTGCCAGCAGCTTAGATCTAGGCGGAAACTATGGCTACACCTTC.

The rearrangement joins TRBV18 to TRBJ2-7; D gene unclear. Trimming pared 2 bases from V and 5 bases from J, leaving 10 bases between. The germline V gene encodes CDR1 KGHSH and CDR2 LQKENI. The CDR3 is made up of 13 amino acids. The chain's CDR3 is CASSPGYMDEQYF. The DNA for the CDR3 is TGTGCCAGCTCACCAGGGTATATGGACGAGCAGTACTTC.

This chain joins TRBV7-8 and TRBJ1-4; TRBD1 matches 12 bases. The CDR3 spans 17 residues. Germline values: CDR1 SGHVS, CDR2 FQNEAQ. J lost 2 bases, V lost 1 base, and 2 bases had no gene match. DNA of the CDR3: TGTGCCAGCAGCTTAGTTGGGACAGGGGGCACTAATGAAAAACTGTTTTTT. Translated, it gives CASSLVGTGGTNEKLFF.

The chain is built from TRBV19 and TRBJ2-7, with 7 bases identical to TRBD1. Germline CDR1 and CDR2: LNHDA and SQIVND (reference sequence). J lost 3 bases, V lost 6 bases, and 8 bases had no gene match. The CDR3 contains 14 residues. CDR3 in DNA: TGTGCCAGTAGCACAGGGGTAGGCGGCTACGAGCAGTACTTC. It specifies CASSTGVGGYEQYF.

This chain links TRBV7-9 with TRBJ2-7, with TRBD1 identical over 7 bases. Losses at the gene ends were 1 base for V and 0 bases for J; bases not matched to a gene: 6. The germline V gene encodes CDR1 SEHNR and CDR2 FQNEAQ (reference sequence). This CDR3 has 16 residues. DNA of the CDR3: TGTGCCAGCAGCTTAGTGGGGACAGCAATCTCCTACGAGCAGTACTTC. It codes for CASSLVGTAISYEQYF.

A word on this clone: Other DNA variants within this sample encode the same CDR3. This chain connects TRBV27 to TRBJ2-7, with D tentatively TRBD1 (6 bases). The CDR3 consists of 13 residues. Trimming took off 0 bases at V and 4 bases at J, with 7 bases between the two ends. Germline V gene data show CDR1 as MNHEY and CDR2 as SMNVEV (reference sequence). CDR3 protein: CASSLSTGYEQYF. The CDR3 nucleotides are TGTGCCAGCAGTTTATCTACAGGGTACGAGCAGTACTTC.

Here the CDR3 DNA reads TGTGCCAGCAGCGAAACCCACCGGGACAGGGGGCACCAAGAGACCCAGTACTTC. Protein product: CASSETHRDRGHQETQYF. The gene calls are TRBV21-1 and TRBJ2-5; the D segment call TRBD1 is taken from the table without a DNA check. TRBV21-1 corresponds to a pseudogene. This CDR3 is 18 amino acids long.

This chain's CDR3 is CSSTGGSNTGELFF. The CDR3 DNA sequence: TGTTCGTCGACGGGGGGATCGAACACCGGGGAGCTGTTTTTT. V usage is TRBV7-9 and J usage is TRBJ2-2, with TRBD2 identical over 7 bases. Germline V gene sequence: CDR1 SEHNR, CDR2 FQNEAQ (reference sequence). This CDR3 is 14 amino acids long. Complete variable domain (other parts from reference TRBV7-9 and TRBJ2-2): DTGVSQNPRHKITKRGQNVTFRCDPISEHNRLYWYRQTLGQGPEFLTYFQNEAQLEKSRLLSDRFSAERPKGSFSTLEIQRTEQGDSAMYLCSSTGGSNTGELFFGEGSRLTVL.

The chain is built from TRBV4-1 and TRBJ2-3; 7 bases align to TRBD2. The CDR3 length is 16 residues. From germline, CDR1 is MGHRA and CDR2 YSYEKL. V was clipped by 4 bases and J by 0 bases; unmatched bases: 7. CDR3 DNA sequence: TGCGCCAGCAGCCTAGGGGAGGGGTTAAGCACAGATACGCAGTATTTT. Protein sequence: CASSLGEGLSTDTQYF.

The chain recombines TRBV7-9 with TRBJ2-7; D not certain. Germline V lookup: CDR1 SEHNR, CDR2 FQNEAQ (reference sequence). V lost 5 bases, J lost 1 base, and 12 bases lay in between. This CDR3 has 14 amino acids. CDR3 in amino acids: CASSPPGLSYEQYF. The CDR3 bases are TGTGCCAGCAGCCCCCCGGGTTTGTCCTACGAGCAGTACTTC.

The chain has TRBV15 and TRBJ2-2; D uncertain. V was cut by 1 base and J by 5 bases, with 11 bases left in between. This CDR3 spans 15 amino acids. CDR1 and CDR2 (germline): LNHNV, YYDKDF (reference sequence). The CDR3 protein is CATSRGEPTTGELFF. The DNA for the CDR3 is TGTGCCACCAGCAGAGGAGAACCTACGACCGGGGAGCTGTTTTTT.

The chain links TRBV7-2 to TRBJ2-7, with 11 bases lining up with TRBD2. Germline V lookup: CDR1 SGHTA, CDR2 FQGNSA. This CDR3 is built from 15 residues. The trim removed 2 bases at V and 5 bases at J, leaving 5 bases unmatched. The CDR3 nucleotides read TGTGCCAGCAGCTTAACGCTAGCGGGAGGAAACGAGCAGTACTTC. This gives the protein CASSLTLAGGNEQYF.

The V gene is TRBV5-1, the J gene TRBJ2-3; the D gene is possibly TRBD2 (5 bases). The V end lost 6 bases, the J end lost 2 bases, and 10 bases lay between the germline ends. The CDR3 covers 13 residues. CDR1 and CDR2 (germline): SGHRS, YFSETQ. This CDR3 reads CASTEDDTDTQYF. The CDR3 DNA sequence: TGCGCCAGCACGGAGGACGACACAGATACGCAGTATTTT.

The V gene is TRBV2, the J gene TRBJ2-1; 7 bases agree with TRBD1. Germline loops: CDR1 SNHLY, CDR2 FYNNEI. V gave up 9 bases and J gave up 7 bases; unmatched junction bases: 3. The CDR3 totals 11 residues. The CDR3 loop is CASYRGNEQFF. The CDR3 DNA sequence: TGTGCCAGTTACAGGGGTAATGAGCAGTTCTTC.

The chain recombines TRBV19 with TRBJ1-1, with D maybe TRBD1 (6 bases). The V gene's germline CDR1 is LNHDA and CDR2 SQIVND (reference sequence). The V end lost 6 bases, the J end lost 7 bases, and 12 bases lay between the germline ends. The CDR3 loop spans 12 amino acids. The CDR3 sequence: CASRTGSNEAFF. The CDR3, as DNA: TGTGCCAGTAGAACAGGGTCCAATGAAGCTTTCTTT.

For this clone: The same CDR3 is also encoded by other DNA sequences in this sample. The genes are TRBV28 and TRBJ2-7, with D hard to call. Germline lookup yields CDR1 MDHEN and CDR2 SYDVKM. V gave up 4 bases and J gave up 4 bases, with 8 bases separating them. The length of the CDR3 is 12 residues. The CDR3 here is CASSSSSYEQYF. The CDR3 DNA reads as TGTGCCAGCAGTTCATCCAGTTACGAGCAGTACTTC.

This clone occurred once. The rearrangement uses TRBV27 and TRBJ1-1; possibly TRBD1 for D (5 bases). CDR1 is MNHEY and CDR2 is SMNVEV in the germline V gene (reference sequence). Trimming removed 5 bases from V and 6 bases from J, with 10 bases in between. This CDR3 region has 12 residues. The CDR3 DNA is TGTGCCAGCAGTCCAGGGCCGGCTGAAGCTTTCTTT. This sequence encodes CASSPGPAEAFF.

The V call is TRBV27, the J call TRBJ1-2; weak D call: TRBD1 (6 bases). Germline V gene data show CDR1 as MNHEY and CDR2 as SMNVEV (reference sequence). Between the trimmed V and J ends, which lost 6 bases and 2 bases, there was a span of 10 bases. There are 13 residues in the CDR3. CDR3: CASRPTGNYGYTF. CDR3 nucleotide sequence: TGTGCCAGCAGGCCAACAGGGAACTATGGCTACACCTTC.

V is TRBV9 and J is TRBJ2-1; a weak D match, TRBD2 (6 bases). The CDR3 is 13 amino acids. Germline V CDR1 and CDR2: SGDLS, YYNGEE. V lost 7 bases and J lost 5, with 13 bases in between. Here the CDR3 reads CASQEGLNNEQFF. CDR3 coding DNA: TGTGCCAGCCAAGAGGGACTCAACAATGAGCAGTTCTTC. Full variable domain (missing parts from reference TRBV9 and TRBJ2-1): DSGVTQTPKHLITATGQRVTLRCSPRSGDLSVYWYQQSLDQGLQFLIQYYNGEERAKGNILERFSAQQFPDLHSELNLSSLELGDSALYFCASQEGLNNEQFFGPGTRLTVL.

This clone appeared a single time. The rearrangement uses TRBV9 and TRBJ1-1; D is undetermined. The V gene lost 0 bases and the J gene lost 1 base, with 4 bases spanning the gap. Germline values: CDR1 SGDLS, CDR2 YYNGEE. The length of the CDR3 is 13 residues. The CDR3 loop reads CASSVAENTEAFF. Here the CDR3 DNA reads TGTGCCAGCAGCGTAGCGGAGAACACTGAAGCTTTCTTT. Drawing the rest from reference TRBV9 and TRBJ1-1, the complete variable domain is DSGVTQTPKHLITATGQRVTLRCSPRSGDLSVYWYQQSLDQGLQFLIQYYNGEERAKGNILERFSAQQFPDLHSELNLSSLELGDSALYFCASSVAENTEAFFGQGTRLTVV.